Listed below are T cell receptor beta chains from one sample, sequenced in a study of tumor-infiltrating lymphocytes in localized non-small cell lung cancer. Repertoires were generated with immunoSEQ multiplex PCR, while TCRdb's copy carries only in-frame clones and drops some. This table holds just over 14,000 clones, roughly 79% found once. The sequenced material came from lung tumor tissue. The receptor set was obtained from a human donor with non-small cell lung cancer. Both conserved end residues are part of each CDR3. D genes are given only for firm matches. Clone size is stated in some rows and not others, as once, few, many or a class when expanded.

V: TRBV6-1; J: TRBJ1-4; size: NA; D: NA; DNA: TGTGCCAGCAGTGAATTCAGGAGAAGTGAAAAACTGTTTTTT; CDR3: CASSEFRRSEKLFF
V: TRBV5-8; J: TRBJ1-1; size: once; D: NA; DNA: TGTGCCAGCAGCTTTCGGTTTGGAGCCGAGGCTTTCTTT; CDR3: CASSFRFGAEAFF
V: TRBV9; J: TRBJ2-2; size: NA; D: NA; DNA: TGTGCCAGCAGCGTAGCGATCCCCACGAACACCGGGGAGCTGTTTTTT; CDR3: CASSVAIPTNTGELFF
V: TRBV19; J: TRBJ1-2; size: NA; D: NA; DNA: TGTGCCAGTAGACTCACCGGGACGGTCTATGGCTACACCTTC; CDR3: CASRLTGTVYGYTF
V: TRBV18; J: TRBJ2-6; size: NA; D: NA; DNA: TGTGCCAGCTCACTACGAGAAGGAGCCAACGTCCTGACTTTC; CDR3: CASSLREGANVLTF
V: TRBV2; J: TRBJ2-1; size: NA; D: TRBD2; DNA: TGTGCCAGCAGTACTAGCGGGAGAGTTTACAATGAGCAGTTCTTC; CDR3: CASSTSGRVYNEQFF
V: TRBV14; J: TRBJ2-1; size: once; D: NA; DNA: TGTGCCAGCAGCCACCCTCTAAGGGAGCAGTTCTTC; CDR3: CASSHPLREQFF
V: TRBV30; J: TRBJ1-6; size: NA; D: NA; DNA: TGTGCCTGGAGTGAAGGGCAGGGAGGGGAACCCCTCCACTTT; CDR3: CAWSEGQGGEPLHF
V: TRBV11-2; J: TRBJ1-1; size: NA; D: NA; DNA: TGTGCCAGCAGCCAAACAGGGTTGTCTGAAGCTTTCTTT; CDR3: CASSQTGLSEAFF
V: TRBV7-9; J: TRBJ2-1; size: NA; D: NA; DNA: TGTGCCAGCAGCTCTGAGGCTGAGCAGTTCTTC; CDR3: CASSSEAEQFF
V: TRBV27; J: TRBJ1-5; size: once; D: NA; DNA: TGTGCCAGCAGTTTATTTAGTCGGGGTGATCAGCCCCAGCATTTT; CDR3: CASSLFSRGDQPQHF
V: TRBV6-1; J: TRBJ1-2; size: NA; D: TRBD1; DNA: TGTGCCAGCACCGAGAGGGACAGGGTCGACTATGGCTACACCTTC; CDR3: CASTERDRVDYGYTF
V: TRBV28; J: TRBJ2-7; size: NA; D: NA; DNA: TGTGCCAGCAGTTTGGCGACAGCTTACGAGCAGTACTTC; CDR3: CASSLATAYEQYF
V: TRBV30; J: TRBJ1-2; size: few; D: NA; DNA: TGTGCCTGGAGTTGGGGGCTTACTAACTATGGCTACACCTTC; CDR3: CAWSWGLTNYGYTF
V: TRBV6-5; J: TRBJ2-7; size: NA; D: TRBD2; DNA: TGTGCCAGCAGAAAAGCGGGAGCACCTCAGCAGTACTTC; CDR3: CASRKAGAPQQYF
V: TRBV19; J: TRBJ2-7; size: NA; D: NA; DNA: TGTGCCAGTAGTGGATTCGGGTCTACCAGACAGTACTTC; CDR3: CASSGFGSTRQYF
V: TRBV12-5; J: TRBJ1-1; size: NA; D: NA; DNA: TGTGCTAGTGGTTTGGTACTCGGGCGGGGCACTGAAGCTTTCTTT; CDR3: CASGLVLGRGTEAFF
V: TRBV5-1; J: TRBJ2-3; size: NA; D: NA; DNA: TGCGCCAGCAGCTTGATGCTTGATACGCAGTATTTT; CDR3: CASSLMLDTQYF
V: TRBV18; J: TRBJ1-4; size: NA; D: NA; DNA: TGTGCCAGCTCACCATCGAGGGGGACGACTAATGAAAAACTGTTTTTT; CDR3: CASSPSRGTTNEKLFF
V: TRBV28; J: TRBJ1-2; size: NA; D: NA; DNA: TGTGCCAGCAGCATTATGGGACGGCCAGGCGGCTATGGCTACACCTTC; CDR3: CASSIMGRPGGYGYTF
V: TRBV6-6; J: TRBJ2-7; size: NA; D: TRBD2; DNA: TGTGCCAGCAGTTACCTCGGACTAGCGGCCCTCGAGCAGTACTTC; CDR3: CASSYLGLAALEQYF
V: TRBV7-3; J: TRBJ2-3; size: few; D: NA; DNA: TGTGCCAGCAGCTTCTCTGTCGGGTACACAGATACGCAGTATTTT; CDR3: CASSFSVGYTDTQYF
V: TRBV5-5; J: TRBJ1-4; size: NA; D: NA; DNA: TGTGCCAGCAGCAGCCCAGGGGCTAGCTATGAAAAACTGTTTTTT; CDR3: CASSSPGASYEKLFF
V: TRBV29-1; J: TRBJ2-1; size: NA; D: NA; DNA: TGCAGCGTTCACGGGACTGTCACACCCTACAATGAGCAGTTCTTC; CDR3: CSVHGTVTPYNEQFF
V: TRBV14; J: TRBJ1-5; size: NA; D: NA; DNA: TGTGCCAGCAGCCAGTCAGGGAACAATCAGCCCCAGCATTTT; CDR3: CASSQSGNNQPQHF
V: TRBV6-1; J: TRBJ2-1; size: NA; D: NA; DNA: TGTGCCAGCAGTGAAATTCGTAGAGCGGGCGGATCCAATGAGCAGTTCTTC; CDR3: CASSEIRRAGGSNEQFF
V: TRBV4-3; J: TRBJ2-3; size: medium-sized; D: NA; DNA: TGCGCCAGCAGCCAAGATGGAACTAGAAAAGCAGATACGCAGTATTTT; CDR3: CASSQDGTRKADTQYF
V: TRBV7-2; J: TRBJ1-3; size: once; D: TRBD1; DNA: TGTGCCAGCAGCTTAGGAGGGGACAGGGTTGGAGGAAACACCATATATTTT; CDR3: CASSLGGDRVGGNTIYF
V: TRBV5-5; J: TRBJ1-5; size: NA; D: TRBD1; DNA: TGTGCCAGCAGCCTAAGCCGGGACAGTAATCAGCCCCAGCATTTT; CDR3: CASSLSRDSNQPQHF
V: TRBV30; J: TRBJ2-4; size: NA; D: TRBD2; DNA: TGTGCCTGGAGACCCCCCGGGGGGGAAGCCAAAAACATTCAGTACTTC; CDR3: CAWRPPGGEAKNIQYF
V: TRBV4-3; J: TRBJ2-1; size: NA; D: TRBD2; DNA: TGCGCCAGCAGCCAAGAGGGACTAGCGGGGTACAATGAGCAGTTCTTC; CDR3: CASSQEGLAGYNEQFF
V: TRBV29-1; J: TRBJ2-7; size: NA; D: TRBD1; DNA: TGCAGCGCCTACAGGGGGCTGGGCGAGCAGTACTTC; CDR3: CSAYRGLGEQYF
V: TRBV2; J: TRBJ2-7; size: NA; D: NA; DNA: TGTGCCAGCAGTGACCCAAGCGCAGCCTACGAGCAGTACTTC; CDR3: CASSDPSAAYEQYF
V: TRBV30; J: TRBJ2-3; size: NA; D: NA; DNA: TGTGCCTGTTTGGCGGAGTTCAAAACAGATACGCAGTATTTT; CDR3: CACLAEFKTDTQYF
V: TRBV11-2; J: TRBJ2-3; size: NA; D: TRBD2; DNA: TGTGCCAGCAGCTTTACTAGCGGGAGCGCAGATACGCAGTATTTT; CDR3: CASSFTSGSADTQYF
V: TRBV5-4; J: TRBJ2-2; size: NA; D: NA; DNA: TGTGCCAGCAGCCGAGATAATAGGGCCGGGGAGCTGTTTTTT; CDR3: CASSRDNRAGELFF
V: TRBV6-6; J: TRBJ2-7; size: NA; D: TRBD1; DNA: TGTGCCAGCAGTTACTCCGGGACAGGTGGCGAGCAGTACTTC; CDR3: CASSYSGTGGEQYF
V: TRBV30; J: TRBJ2-2; size: NA; D: TRBD1; DNA: TGTGCCTGGAGAGCTGGACAGGGGGGAGTCAGGGAGCTGTTTTTT; CDR3: CAWRAGQGGVRELFF
V: TRBV28; J: TRBJ1-5; size: NA; D: TRBD1; DNA: TGTGCCAGCAGTTCAAACTTCGACAGGGTAGGGAATCAGCCCCAGCATTTT; CDR3: CASSSNFDRVGNQPQHF
V: TRBV28; J: TRBJ1-2; size: NA; D: NA; DNA: TGTGCCTCTCGGGCAGGAGGCGATAATAACTATGGCTACACCTTC; CDR3: CASRAGGDNNYGYTF
V: TRBV7-2; J: TRBJ1-2; size: NA; D: TRBD1; DNA: TGTGCCAGCAGCCCGCCCGGACAGGAGGGCTATGGCTACACCTTC; CDR3: CASSPPGQEGYGYTF
V: TRBV4-2; J: TRBJ2-5; size: few; D: TRBD2; DNA: TGTGCCAGCAGCCAAGAGACTAGCGGGAGTCGGGGGGAGACCCAGTACTTC; CDR3: CASSQETSGSRGETQYF
V: TRBV10-3; J: TRBJ2-3; size: NA; D: NA; DNA: TGTGCCTCTCAAAGGGGGGACACAGATACGCAGTATTTT; CDR3: CASQRGDTDTQYF
V: TRBV19; J: TRBJ1-2; size: NA; D: TRBD1; DNA: TGTGCCAGTAGTATAATAACGCCGGGACAGTCCAACTATGGCTACACCTTC; CDR3: CASSIITPGQSNYGYTF
V: TRBV21-1; J: TRBJ2-3; size: NA; D: NA; DNA: TGTGCCAGCAGCACGAACACAGATACGCAGTATTTT; CDR3: CASSTNTDTQYF
V: TRBV9; J: TRBJ2-1; size: NA; D: NA; DNA: TGTGCCAGCAGCGTAGCTGTCCACTCGGGGGGCTCGGTCGCGCCCATAAACAATGAGCAGTTCTTC; CDR3: CASSVAVHSGGSVAPINNEQFF
V: TRBV13; J: TRBJ2-2; size: NA; D: NA; DNA: TGTGCCAGCAGCCTCCTGACCGGAGGGCCTTACACCGGGGAGCTGTTTTTT; CDR3: CASSLLTGGPYTGELFF
V: TRBV5-1; J: TRBJ1-5; size: NA; D: TRBD1; DNA: TGCGCCAGCAGCTTGGAAGGGGGCGGACAGCCCCAGCATTTT; CDR3: CASSLEGGGQPQHF
V: TRBV7-2; J: TRBJ1-1; size: NA; D: NA; DNA: TGTGCCAGCAGCCCCCCGGGGGAGGGGGCTGAAGCTTTCTTT; CDR3: CASSPPGEGAEAFF
V: TRBV11-3; J: TRBJ1-5; size: NA; D: TRBD1; DNA: TGTGCCAGCAGCCAGGGGGGCGAGAGCAATCAGCCCCAGCATTTT; CDR3: CASSQGGESNQPQHF
V: TRBV5-4; J: TRBJ2-7; size: NA; D: NA; DNA: TGTGCCAGCAGCTTAGGGGGGAACTACGAGCAGTACTTC; CDR3: CASSLGGNYEQYF
V: TRBV19; J: TRBJ1-2; size: NA; D: TRBD1; DNA: TGTGCCTCGGGACAGGGTTACTTTACTAACTATGGCTACACCTTC; CDR3: CASGQGYFTNYGYTF
V: TRBV28; J: TRBJ2-7; size: NA; D: NA; DNA: TGTGCCAGCAGTTTAGGGTGGGCTCGTGAGCAGTACTTC; CDR3: CASSLGWAREQYF